This TCR beta chain derives from a study of naive and memory T cell subsets. An equimolar mix of two oligonucleotides served as the beta constant-region primer for TRBC1 and TRBC2. Nested alpha and beta constant-region primers with the SP2 primer drove four PCR rounds on ligated cDNA. TCRdb reanalysed the UMI-ligation and nested PCR reads using MiXCR and keeps one entry per CDR3 protein. The repertoire holds 130,000 to 150,000 distinct CDR3 sequences, with approximately 15% as singletons. The germline V gene encodes CDR1 SGHVS and CDR2 FQNEAQ. The CDR3 is 14 residues long. The V and J ends lost 5 bases and 0 bases respectively, with 11 bases between them. Sequential positive selection took CD4 T cells first, then CD8 T cells. This clonotype turned up a few times.

The chain combines TRBV7-8 with TRBJ2-7; D not resolved. The TCR comes from a human donor in good health. Source material: naive CD4+ T cells from blood. CDR3 DNA: TGTGCCAGCAGCATAAGGGAAAACTCCTACGAGCAGTACTTC. Amino acid sequence: CASSIRENSYEQYF. Using reference TRBV7-8 and TRBJ2-7 for the parts outside the CDR3, the full variable domain is GAGVSQSPRYKVAKRGQDVALRCDPISGHVSLFWYQQALGQGPEFLTYFQNEAQLDKSGLPSDRFFAERPEGSVSTLKIQRTQQEDSAVYLCASSIRENSYEQYFGPGTRLTVT.